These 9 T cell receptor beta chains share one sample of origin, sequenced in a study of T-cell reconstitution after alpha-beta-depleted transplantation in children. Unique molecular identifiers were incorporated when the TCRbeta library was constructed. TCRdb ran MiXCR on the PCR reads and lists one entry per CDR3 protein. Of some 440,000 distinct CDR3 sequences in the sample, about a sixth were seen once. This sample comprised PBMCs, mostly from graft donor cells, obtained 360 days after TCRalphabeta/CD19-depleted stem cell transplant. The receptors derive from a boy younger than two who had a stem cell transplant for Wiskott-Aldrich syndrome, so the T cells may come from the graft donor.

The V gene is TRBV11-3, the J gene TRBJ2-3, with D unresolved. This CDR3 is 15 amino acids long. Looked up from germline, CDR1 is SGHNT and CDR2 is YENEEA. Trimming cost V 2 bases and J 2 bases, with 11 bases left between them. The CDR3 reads CASSLSDGYTDTQYF. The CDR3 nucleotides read TGTGCCAGCAGCTTATCCGACGGGTACACAGATACGCAGTATTTT.

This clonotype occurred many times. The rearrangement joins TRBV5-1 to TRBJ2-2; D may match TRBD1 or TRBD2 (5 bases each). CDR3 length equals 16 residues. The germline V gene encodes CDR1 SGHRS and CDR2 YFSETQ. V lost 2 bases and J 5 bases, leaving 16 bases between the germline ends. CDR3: CASSLEGLPTTGELFF. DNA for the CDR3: TGCGCCAGCAGCTTAGAGGGGTTGCCCACGACCGGGGAGCTGTTTTTT.

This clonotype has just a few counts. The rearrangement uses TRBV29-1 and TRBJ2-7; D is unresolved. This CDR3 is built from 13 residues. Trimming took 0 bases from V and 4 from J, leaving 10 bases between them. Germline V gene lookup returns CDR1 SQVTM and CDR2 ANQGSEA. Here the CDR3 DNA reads TGCAGCGTTGAAGAAGGTCAGGAATACGAGCAGTACTTC. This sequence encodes CSVEEGQEYEQYF.

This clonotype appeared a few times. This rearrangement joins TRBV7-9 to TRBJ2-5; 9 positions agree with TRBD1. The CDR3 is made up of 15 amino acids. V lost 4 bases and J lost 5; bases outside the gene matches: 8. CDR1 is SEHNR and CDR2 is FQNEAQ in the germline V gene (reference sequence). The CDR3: CASSSPTGGRETQYF. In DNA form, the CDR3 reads TGTGCCAGCAGCTCCCCAACAGGGGGCCGGGAGACCCAGTACTTC.

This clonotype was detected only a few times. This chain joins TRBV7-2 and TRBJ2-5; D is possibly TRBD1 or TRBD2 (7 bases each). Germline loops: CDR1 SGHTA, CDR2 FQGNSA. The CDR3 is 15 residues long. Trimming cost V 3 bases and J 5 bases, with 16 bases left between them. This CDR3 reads CASSLVNRGGETQYF. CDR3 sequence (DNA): TGTGCCAGCAGCTTGGTGAACAGGGGAGGGGAGACCCAGTACTTC.

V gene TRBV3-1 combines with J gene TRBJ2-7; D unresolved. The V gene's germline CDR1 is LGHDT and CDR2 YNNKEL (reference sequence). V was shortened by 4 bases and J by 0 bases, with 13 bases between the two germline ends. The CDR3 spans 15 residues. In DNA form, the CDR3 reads TGTGCCAGCAGCCCGACCGCGGTGGGCTCCTACGAGCAGTACTTC. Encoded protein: CASSPTAVGSYEQYF.

CDR3 in amino acids: CASSSSAGNGGANVLTF. The CDR3 region has the DNA TGTGCCAGCAGCTCCTCGGCAGGGAATGGTGGGGCCAACGTCCTGACTTTC. The rearrangement uses TRBV7-9 and TRBJ2-6; TRBD1 is a possible D gene (5 bases). The germline V gene has CDR1 SEHNR and CDR2 FQNEAQ (reference sequence). V was pared by 4 bases and J by 3 bases, with 16 bases between. This CDR3 spans 17 amino acids.

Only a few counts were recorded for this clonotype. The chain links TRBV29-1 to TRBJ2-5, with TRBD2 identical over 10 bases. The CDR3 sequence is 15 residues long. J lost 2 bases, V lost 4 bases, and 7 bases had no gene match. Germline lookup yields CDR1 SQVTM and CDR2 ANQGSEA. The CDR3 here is CSVVTRLAGQETQYF. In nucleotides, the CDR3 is TGCAGCGTTGTAACGAGACTAGCGGGTCAAGAGACCCAGTACTTC.

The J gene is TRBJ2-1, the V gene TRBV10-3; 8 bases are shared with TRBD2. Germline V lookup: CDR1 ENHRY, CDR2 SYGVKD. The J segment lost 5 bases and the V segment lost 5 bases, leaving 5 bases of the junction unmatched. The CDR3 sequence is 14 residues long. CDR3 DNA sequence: TGTGCCATCAGTACTCGGGGGGGCAACAATGAGCAGTTCTTC. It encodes CAISTRGGNNEQFF.